These 2 T cell receptor beta chains share one sample of origin, sequenced in a study of T-cell memory formation after mild COVID-19. TCRdb analysed the 5' RACE reads with MiXCR anew, one entry per CDR3 protein. The table records hundreds of thousands of distinct CDR3 sequences, about 20% of them present only once. Sequencing was carried out using PBMCs or a T cell subset sorted from them (not recorded which). The receptors stem from an adult woman who had mild COVID-19 (a few samples of this study predate the infection). Cell type and time point are not known.

In this sample, this clonotype turned up once. V is TRBV3-1 and J is TRBJ1-2; D ambiguous. Per germline, CDR1 LGHDT and CDR2 YNNKEL (reference sequence). The CDR3 is 12 amino acids. The V and J ends lost 1 base and 8 bases respectively, with 8 bases between them. DNA for the CDR3: TGTGCCAGCAGCCAAGTGCAGGCGGGCTACACCTTC. It encodes CASSQVQAGYTF.

The V and J genes are TRBV12-3 or TRBV12-4 and TRBJ2-1; 8 nucleotides line up with TRBD1. This CDR3 is 15 amino acids long. Losses at the gene ends were 6 bases for V and 4 bases for J; bases not matched to a gene: 8. The CDR3 is CASRIGQGNYNEQFF. The CDR3 DNA follows: TGTGCCAGCAGGATCGGACAGGGAAATTACAATGAGCAGTTCTTC.